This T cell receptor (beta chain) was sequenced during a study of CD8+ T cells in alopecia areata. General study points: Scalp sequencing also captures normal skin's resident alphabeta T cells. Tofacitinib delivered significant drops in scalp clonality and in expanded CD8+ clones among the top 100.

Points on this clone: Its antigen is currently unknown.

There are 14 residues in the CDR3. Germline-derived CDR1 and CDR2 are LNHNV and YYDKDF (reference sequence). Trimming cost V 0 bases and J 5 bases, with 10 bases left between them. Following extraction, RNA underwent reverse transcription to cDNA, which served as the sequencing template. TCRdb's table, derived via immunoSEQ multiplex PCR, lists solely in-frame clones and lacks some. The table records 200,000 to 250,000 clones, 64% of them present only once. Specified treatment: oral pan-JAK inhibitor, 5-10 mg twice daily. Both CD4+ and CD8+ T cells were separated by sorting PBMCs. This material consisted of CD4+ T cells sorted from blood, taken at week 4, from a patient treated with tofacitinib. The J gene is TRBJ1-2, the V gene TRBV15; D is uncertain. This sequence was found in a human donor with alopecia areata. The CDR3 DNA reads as TGTGCCACCAGCAGAGATAGGATAAGTTATGGCTACACCTTC. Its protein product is CATSRDRISYGYTF.